The rows below give T cell receptor beta chains drawn from one sample of a study of control samples from healthy donors and cancer patients. The method was immunoSEQ multiplex PCR; TCRdb's version includes in-frame clones alone and lacks a portion of them. Among approximately 99,000 clones listed, 70% to 85% were seen once. The sample was blood. The receptors originated from a man aged 18 to 35 in good health. Each CDR3 is given with its conserved first and last residue. The D gene is left open where the match is weak. Size tells how often a clone was seen (once, few, many) or the class of an expanded clone, and some rows leave it out.

clone_size: NA
d_call: NA
v_call: TRBV6-5
j_call: TRBJ1-5
cdr3_nt: TGTGCCAGCAGTCGGGGCCCGTTAGAACAGGCCCAGCATTTT
cdr3_aa: CASSRGPLEQAQHF

clone_size: NA
d_call: NA
v_call: TRBV29-1
j_call: TRBJ2-5
cdr3_nt: TGCAGCGTTGGGATGGCGCTTGATGGTGAGACCCAGTACTTC
cdr3_aa: CSVGMALDGETQYF

clone_size: NA
d_call: NA
v_call: TRBV28
j_call: TRBJ2-7
cdr3_nt: TGTGCCAGCAGTTTGGTTCGACGGGCACCTGGGGAGCAGTACTTC
cdr3_aa: CASSLVRRAPGEQYF

clone_size: once
d_call: NA
v_call: TRBV4-3
j_call: TRBJ1-6
cdr3_nt: TGCGCCAGCAGCCAAGAGGCGAGCTCCTATAATTCACCCCTCCACTTT
cdr3_aa: CASSQEASSYNSPLHF

clone_size: NA
d_call: NA
v_call: TRBV6-1
j_call: TRBJ1-1
cdr3_nt: TGTGCCAGCAGTGAAGGGCGGATCATGAACACTGAAGCTTTCTTT
cdr3_aa: CASSEGRIMNTEAFF

clone_size: NA
d_call: TRBD1
v_call: TRBV6-1
j_call: TRBJ1-3
cdr3_nt: TGTGCCAGCAGTGATTCCCGGGACAGGGGTCTGCGTAGATATTTT
cdr3_aa: CASSDSRDRGLRRYF

clone_size: NA
d_call: NA
v_call: TRBV2
j_call: TRBJ2-1
cdr3_nt: TGTGCCAGCAGTGAGATCCCCGGTGGTGAGCAGTTCTTC
cdr3_aa: CASSEIPGGEQFF

clone_size: NA
d_call: NA
v_call: TRBV19
j_call: TRBJ1-2
cdr3_nt: TGTGCCAGTAGTATAACGGATCCCCTCTATGGCTACACCTTC
cdr3_aa: CASSITDPLYGYTF

clone_size: NA
d_call: TRBD2
v_call: TRBV6-1
j_call: TRBJ2-2
cdr3_nt: TGTGCCAGCAGTGAAACGGGGGGACGCACCGGGGAGCTGTTTTTT
cdr3_aa: CASSETGGRTGELFF

clone_size: NA
d_call: TRBD1
v_call: TRBV4-3
j_call: TRBJ2-6
cdr3_nt: TGCGCCAGCAGCCAAGCTCTTACAGGGGGTCTCTCTGGGGCCAACGTCCTGACTTTC
cdr3_aa: CASSQALTGGLSGANVLTF